Listed below are T cell receptor beta chains from one sample, sequenced in a study of OX40 agonist ivuxolimab in advanced cancers. The table came from immunoSEQ multiplex PCR; TCRdb's copy has only in-frame clones and leaves some out. In the table there are 35,000 to 40,000 clones, roughly 86% of which are singletons. The sequences come from CD4+ or CD8+ T cells sorted from blood, collected in a trial of the OX40 agonist ivuxolimab. These TCRs come from an adult with an advanced solid tumor such as melanoma, head and neck, liver or kidney cancer. Each CDR3 is given with its conserved first and last residue. The order of the fields is J gene, clone size, D gene, V gene, CDR3 DNA, CDR3 protein. The D gene is left open where the match is weak. Clone size is stated in some rows and not others, as once, few, many or a class when expanded.

j_call: TRBJ2-7
clone_size: NA
d_call: TRBD2
v_call: TRBV13
cdr3_nt: TGTGCCAGCAGCCCTCGGACTAGCGGGAGGCATAAGTTCTACGAGCAGTACTTC
cdr3_aa: CASSPRTSGRHKFYEQYF

j_call: TRBJ2-5
clone_size: NA
d_call: NA
v_call: TRBV29-1
cdr3_nt: TGCAGCGTTGGGATTGAGACCCAGTACTTC
cdr3_aa: CSVGIETQYF

j_call: TRBJ2-7
clone_size: NA
d_call: NA
v_call: TRBV7-9
cdr3_nt: TGTGCCAGCAGCTTAGCGGGCACACAGCGTTACGAGCAGTACTTC
cdr3_aa: CASSLAGTQRYEQYF

j_call: TRBJ1-6
clone_size: NA
d_call: NA
v_call: TRBV6-1
cdr3_nt: TGTGCCAGCTTCACACGACAGGCGAATTCACCCCTCCACTTT
cdr3_aa: CASFTRQANSPLHF

j_call: TRBJ2-3
clone_size: NA
d_call: NA
v_call: TRBV6-5
cdr3_nt: TGTGCCAGCAGAAAGCGCAGGGATTCAGATACGCAGTATTTT
cdr3_aa: CASRKRRDSDTQYF

j_call: TRBJ2-3
clone_size: few
d_call: TRBD1
v_call: TRBV7-9
cdr3_nt: TGTGCCAGCAGCAGGACCCCGGGACAGGGTTCAGATACGCAGTATTTT
cdr3_aa: CASSRTPGQGSDTQYF

j_call: TRBJ2-7
clone_size: NA
d_call: TRBD1
v_call: TRBV11-2
cdr3_nt: TGTGCCAGCAGCTTAGTGTTTGGGACAGGGACCTACGAGCAGTACTTC
cdr3_aa: CASSLVFGTGTYEQYF

j_call: TRBJ2-3
clone_size: NA
d_call: NA
v_call: TRBV5-1
cdr3_nt: TGCGCCAGCAGCTTGGGCGTCCCAGGGTCAGATACGCAGTATTTT
cdr3_aa: CASSLGVPGSDTQYF

j_call: TRBJ2-1
clone_size: NA
d_call: TRBD2
v_call: TRBV14
cdr3_nt: TGTGCCAGCAGCCAAGATGGGGGACTAGCGGGATTTGATGAGCAGTTCTTC
cdr3_aa: CASSQDGGLAGFDEQFF

j_call: TRBJ2-7
clone_size: NA
d_call: TRBD2
v_call: TRBV7-9
cdr3_nt: TGTGCCAGCAGCTTAGTGGGGAGCGGGGGGATCTACGAGCAGTACTTC
cdr3_aa: CASSLVGSGGIYEQYF

j_call: TRBJ1-6
clone_size: NA
d_call: TRBD1
v_call: TRBV27
cdr3_nt: TGTGCCAGCAGTTTATCCCCAACCGGGACAGGTTATTCACCCCTCCACTTT
cdr3_aa: CASSLSPTGTGYSPLHF

j_call: TRBJ2-2
clone_size: NA
d_call: NA
v_call: TRBV10-3
cdr3_nt: TGTGCCATCAGCCCGTCGGCCGGGGAGCTGTTTTTT
cdr3_aa: CAISPSAGELFF

j_call: TRBJ2-1
clone_size: NA
d_call: NA
v_call: TRBV10-3
cdr3_nt: TGTGCCATCAGCCCTGGTTACAATGAGCAGTTCTTC
cdr3_aa: CAISPGYNEQFF

j_call: TRBJ1-3
clone_size: NA
d_call: NA
v_call: TRBV9
cdr3_nt: TGTGCCAGCAGCGTAGCTACCGGGGGGTCTGGAAGCACCATATATTTT
cdr3_aa: CASSVATGGSGSTIYF

j_call: TRBJ2-7
clone_size: NA
d_call: NA
v_call: TRBV18
cdr3_nt: TGTGCCAGCTCCCCTGGGAGGCCATCCTCCTACGAGCAGTACTTC
cdr3_aa: CASSPGRPSSYEQYF

j_call: TRBJ2-1
clone_size: NA
d_call: TRBD2
v_call: TRBV30
cdr3_nt: TGTGCCTGGAGAGCCGGGACTAGCGGGGCCGCCTACAATGAGCAGTTCTTC
cdr3_aa: CAWRAGTSGAAYNEQFF

j_call: TRBJ2-7
clone_size: few
d_call: TRBD2
v_call: TRBV2
cdr3_nt: TGTGCCAGCAGTGACCGCGGGAGTTTGAAGAACGAGCAGTACTTC
cdr3_aa: CASSDRGSLKNEQYF

j_call: TRBJ2-7
clone_size: NA
d_call: TRBD1
v_call: TRBV7-2
cdr3_nt: TGTGCCAGCAGCTTCCAGGGACAGGCCCCCTCCTACGAGCAGTACTTC
cdr3_aa: CASSFQGQAPSYEQYF

j_call: TRBJ2-1
clone_size: NA
d_call: TRBD2
v_call: TRBV30
cdr3_nt: TGTGCCTGGATGGGGGGAACTAGCGGGGACAATGAGCAGTTCTTC
cdr3_aa: CAWMGGTSGDNEQFF

j_call: TRBJ1-1
clone_size: NA
d_call: NA
v_call: TRBV6-5
cdr3_nt: TGTGCCAGCAGTCCAGGGGCCATGAACACTGAAGCTTTCTTT
cdr3_aa: CASSPGAMNTEAFF

j_call: TRBJ2-7
clone_size: NA
d_call: NA
v_call: TRBV5-6
cdr3_nt: TGTGCCAGCAGCTTGGTCGGGTCCCCCGGGCACGAGCAGTACTTC
cdr3_aa: CASSLVGSPGHEQYF

j_call: TRBJ2-7
clone_size: once
d_call: NA
v_call: TRBV28
cdr3_nt: TGTGCCAGCAGTGTCTATCATACGGGGGAGCAGTACTTC
cdr3_aa: CASSVYHTGEQYF

j_call: TRBJ2-3
clone_size: few
d_call: NA
v_call: TRBV7-9
cdr3_nt: TGTGCCAGCAGCTTAGCGGGAGAGAGCACAGATACGCAGTATTTT
cdr3_aa: CASSLAGESTDTQYF

j_call: TRBJ1-1
clone_size: NA
d_call: TRBD1
v_call: TRBV19
cdr3_nt: TGTGCCAGTAGGCGTACAGGGGAGGGGGGAACTGAAGCTTTCTTT
cdr3_aa: CASRRTGEGGTEAFF

j_call: TRBJ2-1
clone_size: NA
d_call: TRBD1
v_call: TRBV30
cdr3_nt: TGTGCCTGGAGCAGTGCGGGACAGGGGTACGATGAGCAGTTCTTC
cdr3_aa: CAWSSAGQGYDEQFF

j_call: TRBJ2-1
clone_size: NA
d_call: NA
v_call: TRBV7-8
cdr3_nt: TGTGCCAGCAGCTTAGGAAGGACGGCCAAGAATGAGCAGTTCTTC
cdr3_aa: CASSLGRTAKNEQFF

j_call: TRBJ1-6
clone_size: NA
d_call: NA
v_call: TRBV2
cdr3_nt: TGTGCCAGCAGTGAAGACACGGACGGTTATTCACCCCTCCACTTT
cdr3_aa: CASSEDTDGYSPLHF

j_call: TRBJ1-3
clone_size: NA
d_call: TRBD1
v_call: TRBV6-5
cdr3_nt: TGTGCCAGCAGTTCGACTGGACAGGCAGGAAACACCATATATTTT
cdr3_aa: CASSSTGQAGNTIYF

j_call: TRBJ2-5
clone_size: few
d_call: NA
v_call: TRBV5-1
cdr3_nt: TGCGCCAGCAGCCTAACCGGGACCCGCTTGGGTGAGACCCAGTACTTC
cdr3_aa: CASSLTGTRLGETQYF

j_call: TRBJ2-1
clone_size: NA
d_call: TRBD2
v_call: TRBV7-6
cdr3_nt: TGTGCCAGCAGCTTATTTTCTGGCCTAGCGGACTACAATGAGCAGTTCTTC
cdr3_aa: CASSLFSGLADYNEQFF

j_call: TRBJ2-7
clone_size: few
d_call: NA
v_call: TRBV28
cdr3_nt: TGTGCCGGAGGGACAGTCTACGAGCAGTACTTC
cdr3_aa: CAGGTVYEQYF

j_call: TRBJ2-3
clone_size: NA
d_call: NA
v_call: TRBV30
cdr3_nt: TGTGCCTGGAGTGCCGGGGATACGCAGTATTTT
cdr3_aa: CAWSAGDTQYF

j_call: TRBJ1-1
clone_size: NA
d_call: TRBD1
v_call: TRBV7-2
cdr3_nt: TGTGCCAGCAGCTTAGGTGCAGGGGGAACTGAAGCTTTCTTT
cdr3_aa: CASSLGAGGTEAFF

j_call: TRBJ2-3
clone_size: NA
d_call: NA
v_call: TRBV11-3
cdr3_nt: TGTGCCAGCAGCTTGTTGGGTGGCACAGATACGCAGTATTTT
cdr3_aa: CASSLLGGTDTQYF

j_call: TRBJ1-1
clone_size: few
d_call: NA
v_call: TRBV6-5
cdr3_nt: TGTGCCAGCAGCCCACGGGGGGTTCAAGCGACTGAAGCTTTCTTT
cdr3_aa: CASSPRGVQATEAFF

j_call: TRBJ1-3
clone_size: NA
d_call: NA
v_call: TRBV23-1
cdr3_nt: TGCGCCATCCGATACAGGACTAATGAGGGAAACACCATATATTTT
cdr3_aa: CAIRYRTNEGNTIYF

j_call: TRBJ1-2
clone_size: NA
d_call: NA
v_call: TRBV4-1
cdr3_nt: TGCGCCAGCAGCCAAGCGGTGACAGCGTATGGCTACACCTTC
cdr3_aa: CASSQAVTAYGYTF

j_call: TRBJ2-7
clone_size: NA
d_call: NA
v_call: TRBV20-1
cdr3_nt: TGCAGTGCTAGAGATCAGCGGGAGCAGTACTTC
cdr3_aa: CSARDQREQYF

j_call: TRBJ1-6
clone_size: NA
d_call: NA
v_call: TRBV5-4
cdr3_nt: TGTGCCAGCAGCTTGGAGCGGGGACTCCTAGGCTCCTATAATTCACCCCTCCACTTT
cdr3_aa: CASSLERGLLGSYNSPLHF

j_call: TRBJ1-6
clone_size: NA
d_call: NA
v_call: TRBV30
cdr3_nt: TGTGCCTGGAGTCTGTTAAGGTCTCATAATTCACCCCTCCACTTT
cdr3_aa: CAWSLLRSHNSPLHF

j_call: TRBJ2-7
clone_size: NA
d_call: NA
v_call: TRBV9
cdr3_nt: TGTGCCAGCAGTCCGGGACGGACAGACTACGAGCAGTACTTC
cdr3_aa: CASSPGRTDYEQYF

j_call: TRBJ2-7
clone_size: NA
d_call: NA
v_call: TRBV18
cdr3_nt: TGTGCCAGCTCACCAGGGGGGCCAGGGAGCTCCTACGAGCAGTACTTC
cdr3_aa: CASSPGGPGSSYEQYF